This T cell receptor beta chain was recovered during a study of T cells of healthy individuals. This clonotype was recorded at least ten times. TCRdb itself ran the 5' RACE reads through MiXCR, one entry per CDR3 protein. The profile shows 53,000 or so distinct CDR3 sequences, roughly 15% of them singletons. The sequence was collected from a human donor in good health.

CDR3 sequence reads: CASSPRQQDSPLHF. The CDR3 DNA follows: TGTGCCAGCTCACCCCGACAGCAGGATTCACCCCTCCACTTT. The V gene is TRBV18, the J gene TRBJ1-6; TRBD1 might be the D (5 bases). CDR1 is KGHSH, CDR2 LQKENI, per germline. The CDR3 length is 14 residues. Trimming removed 3 bases from V and 8 bases from J, with 11 bases in between.